These T cell receptor beta chains were read from a single sample in a study of blood T cells in healthy people across ages. TCRdb passed the 5' RACE reads through MiXCR, listing each CDR3 protein once. Among 1.5 million to 2 million distinct CDR3 sequences listed, around half were seen once. Sequenced sample: blood. The receptor source for this set is a woman in her thirties or forties in good health. Each CDR3 is given with its conserved first and last residue. A D gene is named only where the DNA matches it firmly. The size entry is marked missing in some rows and otherwise reads once, few, many or a size class.

D,V,J,size,DNA,CDR3
.,TRBV2,TRBJ2-7,.,TGTGCCAGCAGTGGGGCAGGGGGGATTGTCGACGAGCAGTACTTC,CASSGAGGIVDEQYF
.,TRBV29-1,TRBJ1-2,.,TGCAGCGTTGAAGAAGAGGGGGGTCATGGCTACACCTTC,CSVEEEGGHGYTF
.,TRBV20-1,TRBJ1-2,few,TGCAGTGCCGCGCCCATGAGTGGCTACACCTTC,CSAAPMSGYTF
TRBD1,TRBV7-2,TRBJ2-5,few,TGTGCCAGCAGCTGGTCGGCAGGGGGCATGGAGACCCAGTACTTC,CASSWSAGGMETQYF
TRBD2,TRBV6-2/TRBV6-3,TRBJ2-3,few,TGTGCCAGCAGTTACCCTAGCGGGGGCCCCAGAGATACGCAGTATTTT,CASSYPSGGPRDTQYF
.,TRBV6-6,TRBJ1-2,.,TGTGCCAGCAGTTATCGGGGTGCTGGCTACACCTTC,CASSYRGAGYTF
TRBD1,TRBV4-3,TRBJ2-1,.,TGCGCCAGCAGCCAGGACAGGGGTTGGGGCTCCTACAATGAGCAGTTCTTC,CASSQDRGWGSYNEQFF
.,TRBV10-3,TRBJ1-6,.,TGTGCCATCAGTGAGACAGGGCAGAATTCACCCCTCCACTTT,CAISETGQNSPLHF
TRBD1,TRBV29-1,TRBJ1-2,.,TGCAGCGTTGAAGAGCGGACAGGACATAACTATGGCTACACCTTC,CSVEERTGHNYGYTF
TRBD1,TRBV10-1,TRBJ2-5,.,TGCGCCAGCAGTTCGAGGGGGCTAGGGGCCCAGTACTTC,CASSSRGLGAQYF
.,TRBV4-3,TRBJ2-2,once,TGCGCCAGCAGCTGGTGCCAGGCAAGGGGGAACACCGGGGAGCTGTTTTTT,CASSWCQARGNTGELFF
.,TRBV20-1,TRBJ1-2,.,TGCAGTGCAACGGACAGCCTTAACTATGGCTACACCTTC,CSATDSLNYGYTF
TRBD2,TRBV14,TRBJ2-7,.,TGTGCCAGCAGCCAGCGACTAGCAAGCGAGCAGTACTTC,CASSQRLASEQYF
TRBD1,TRBV10-3,TRBJ2-1,.,TGTGCCATCAGCTTACAGGGGGGAAGATACAATGAGCAGTTCTTC,CAISLQGGRYNEQFF
.,TRBV29-1,TRBJ1-5,.,TGCAGCGTTGAAACCGAGTCGATCAGCAATCAGCCCCAGCATTTT,CSVETESISNQPQHF